This TCR beta chain emerged from a study of T cell repertoires in cytomegalovirus infection (dated by TCRdb to between 2017 and 2020). Regarding the study in general: Alongside well-studied HLA-B-restricted epitopes, the peptide stimulations were aimed at recently identified HLA-C-restricted CMV epitopes, whose presentation resists viral immunomodulation. The HLA type of each donor mattered for the analysis, because public TCR beta signatures pointed to carriage of CMV infection along with the matching HLA type. Points the paper makes about the study in general: Carriers of CMV infection plus the relevant HLA type were discriminated by the cumulative frequency of public TCR beta family members in the study cohort and in an independent 352-donor cohort. The ex vivo response was dominated by HLA-C-restricted CMV-specific TCR beta clonotypes, which also provided the single most frequent clonotype in two of eight donors.

V gives up 0 bases and J gives up 5 bases, and the segment between their germline ends measures 11 bases. From its cysteine to its phenylalanine, the CDR3 spans 15 amino acids. Only the CDR3 portion is preserved as DNA: 45 bases, with reading frame beginning at the first base. CDR1 and CDR2 (MNHEY, SVGEGT) derive from the germline V gene. In the paper's terms, the treatment or condition label means: in vitro stimulation with specific CMV peptide epitopes to enrich CMV-specific T cells. In the case of this clonotype: The specificity of this receptor is unknown. Qualities for individual bases were not recorded, and no much larger clone is one base off.

The reads were generated on an Illumina HiSeq 1500. TCRdb redid the processing of the public reads, applying fastp at Q25 and MiXCR, and retained in-frame beta chains. Every CDR3 protein is listed once, alongside the most common genes and DNA of its rows. The sample data list approximately 990,000 distinct CDR3 sequences, and about a third of these were observed just once. Clones ranked in the top ten supply around an eighth of the sample. The sequencing used cultured CD8+ T cells from PBMCs, collected from culture after CMV antigen stimulation. The TCR comes from a human donor in good health (CMV status not recorded). Some clones in this sample may be carry-over from other donors' samples. The chain employs TRBV6-2 or TRBV6-3 and TRBJ1-5; too little of a D gene remains to name it. DNA sequence: TGTGCCAGCAGTTACTCGGCGGACTGGTATCAGCCCCAGCATTTT. It translates as CASSYSADWYQPQHF.